A single sample is the source of the 19 T cell receptor beta chains below, sequenced in a study of control samples from healthy donors and cancer patients. Data came from immunoSEQ multiplex PCR; TCRdb stores just in-frame clones and leaves some out. The repertoire holds 95,000 to 100,000 clones, approximately 90% seen once, with 7.8% in the top ten. Sequencing was carried out using blood. These receptors came from a man aged 25-40 years in good health.

This chain uses TRBV4-3 with TRBJ1-2, with D possibly matching TRBD1 (5 bases). Per germline, CDR1 LGHNA and CDR2 YSLEER. The CDR3 runs 14 residues. Trimming stripped 2 bases from V and 2 bases from J, with 9 bases between. CDR3 bases: TGCGCCAGCAGCCAAACAGGAGGCAACTATGGCTACACCTTC. This encodes CASSQTGGNYGYTF.

The CDR3 sequence is CASSNRGGSSGTQYF. CDR3 nucleotide sequence: TGTGCCAGCAGCAATAGGGGGGGTTCGAGTGGTACGCAGTATTTT. The chain carries TRBV11-2 and TRBJ2-3, with D perhaps TRBD2 (7 bases). Germline V gene data show CDR1 as SGHAT and CDR2 as FQNNGV. The CDR3 contains 15 residues. V lost 5 bases to trimming and J lost 8 bases, with 20 bases between them.

The chain uses TRBV5-1 and TRBJ1-3; 7 positions match TRBD1. CDR1 SGHRS and CDR2 YFSETQ come from the germline V gene. This CDR3 has 16 amino acids. The junction had 8 bases not matched to a gene; V was cut back by 5 bases and J by 0 bases. CDR3 region: CASRLGTAGSGNTIYF. CDR3 coding DNA: TGCGCCAGCAGGCTTGGGACAGCCGGCTCTGGAAACACCATATATTTT.

The chain has TRBV5-1 and TRBJ1-1; D is unresolved. Trimming left V 0 bases short and J 5 bases short, with 2 bases between. CDR3 length: 11 residues. CDR1 is SGHRS and CDR2 is YFSETQ in the germline V gene. CDR3 bases: TGCGCCAGCAGCTTGGATACTGAAGCTTTCTTT. The encoded protein is CASSLDTEAFF.

In this sample, this clone turned up a few times. V is TRBV18 and J is TRBJ2-1; D unclear. CDR1 and CDR2 from the germline V gene are KGHSH and LQKENI. The CDR3 is made up of 16 amino acids. Between the trimmed V and J ends, which lost 2 bases and 9 bases, there was a span of 20 bases. As DNA, the CDR3 is TGTGCCAGCTCACCATTTGTCGGGCAGAAGGTCGGTGAGCAGTTCTTC. This codes for CASSPFVGQKVGEQFF.

The rearrangement joins TRBV9 to TRBJ2-2; 8 nucleotides match TRBD2. The CDR3 is 12 amino acids. The germline V gene encodes CDR1 SGDLS and CDR2 YYNGEE. J gave up 6 bases and V 7 bases, and 2 bases lay outside the gene matches. The CDR3 DNA sequence: TGTGCCAGCCAAGCGGGAGCCGGGGAGCTGTTTTTT. As protein: CASQAGAGELFF.

The chain has TRBV5-6 and TRBJ1-6, with TRBD1 matching 10 bases. Trimming removed 2 bases from V and 10 bases from J; junction bases left unmatched: 6. The CDR3 covers 15 residues. From germline, CDR1 is SGHDT and CDR2 YYEEEE. CDR3 loop: CASSFVGTGASPLHF. The CDR3 DNA reads TGTGCCAGCAGCTTCGTCGGGACAGGGGCCTCACCCCTCCACTTT.

V usage is TRBV7-8 and J usage is TRBJ2-5, with D possibly called TRBD1 or TRBD2 (5 bases each). V was shortened by 3 bases and J by 7 bases, with 18 bases between the two germline ends. From germline, CDR1 is SGHVS and CDR2 FQNEAQ. The CDR3 sequence is 15 residues long. CDR3 protein: CASSFVREGMGTQYF. The CDR3 bases are TGTGCCAGCAGCTTTGTGAGAGAGGGGATGGGGACCCAGTACTTC. The variable domain in full, completed from reference TRBV7-8 and TRBJ2-5, reads GAGVSQSPRYKVAKRGQDVALRCDPISGHVSLFWYQQALGQGPEFLTYFQNEAQLDKSGLPSDRFFAERPEGSVSTLKIQRTQQEDSAVYLCASSFVREGMGTQYFGPGTRLLVL.

This chain links TRBV24-1 with TRBJ2-3; 13 nucleotides match TRBD2. The CDR3 consists of 18 residues. Germline-derived CDR1 and CDR2 are KGHDR and SFDVKD. V lost 4 bases and J lost 2; bases outside the gene matches: 8. CDR3 region: CATSDHGLAGALTDTQYF. The CDR3 DNA reads TGTGCCACCAGTGACCATGGACTAGCGGGGGCGCTCACAGATACGCAGTATTTT.

This chain joins TRBV18 and TRBJ2-5; D is perhaps TRBD1 or TRBD2 (5 bases each). Germline-derived CDR1 and CDR2 are KGHSH and LQKENI. This CDR3 is 15 amino acids long. The V end was cut by 3 bases, the J end by 3 bases, with 14 bases between. CDR3 in DNA: TGTGCCAGCTCACCCTTCGGAAGGGGAGAAGAGACCCAGTACTTC. This translates into CASSPFGRGEETQYF.

The chain employs TRBV10-3 and TRBJ2-3; D uncertain. Germline V lookup: CDR1 ENHRY, CDR2 SYGVKD. V was cut by 10 bases and J by 6 bases, with 14 bases left in between. CDR3 length: 12 amino acids. The CDR3 DNA sequence: TGTGCCACCGCGTCGGCGACCGATACGCAGTATTTT. Translation gives CATASATDTQYF.

The chain joins TRBV4-1 to TRBJ2-3; TRBD2 agrees at 8 bases. The germline V gene encodes CDR1 MGHRA and CDR2 YSYEKL. V lost 4 bases and J lost 6; bases outside the gene matches: 6. The CDR3 sequence is 14 residues long. The CDR3 DNA reads TGCGCCAGCAGCCCCGGACTAGCAGGGGATACGCAGTATTTT. This translates into CASSPGLAGDTQYF.

This chain links TRBV18 with TRBJ1-1, with D possibly TRBD1 on 6 matching bases. This CDR3 region has 12 residues. Germline CDR1 reads KGHSH; CDR2 reads LQKENI. V was shortened by 5 bases and J by 5 bases, with 9 bases between the two germline ends. The CDR3 is CASSTDRTEAFF. Written as DNA, the CDR3 is TGTGCCAGCTCAACGGACAGAACTGAAGCTTTCTTT.

The table lists this clone with a count of one. The V and J genes are TRBV6-5 and TRBJ1-2, with D hard to call. Trimming cost V 8 bases and J 3 bases, with 13 bases left between them. This CDR3 is built from 13 residues. CDR1 is MNHEY, CDR2 SVGAGI, per germline. Here the CDR3 reads CASRSATDYGYTF. CDR3 nucleotide sequence: TGTGCCAGCCGATCGGCCACCGACTATGGCTACACCTTC.

The CDR3: CATSRVLGGEVYGYTF. CDR3 bases: TGTGCCACCAGCAGAGTACTCGGGGGAGAGGTCTATGGCTACACCTTC. The chain employs TRBV15 and TRBJ1-2; tentative D call: TRBD1 (5 bases). With 1 base removed from V and 4 bases from J, the gap between germline ends came to 16 bases. The germline gives CDR1 LNHNV, CDR2 YYDKDF (reference sequence). CDR3 length: 16 residues.

This sequence joins TRBV21-1 and TRBJ2-1; TRBD2, the table's D call, was not compared with the DNA. TRBV21-1 is described as a pseudogene. The CDR3 totals 16 residues. CDR3 in amino acids: CASKTPAGEPYNEQFF. The CDR3 DNA sequence: TGTGCCAGCAAAACCCCGGCGGGAGAACCCTACAATGAGCAGTTCTTC.

This rearrangement joins TRBV7-8 to TRBJ2-7, with TRBD2 matching 15 bases. The CDR3 is 17 amino acids. Trimming took 1 base from V and 6 from J; bases not matched to a gene: 7. Germline loops: CDR1 SGHVS, CDR2 FQNEAQ. CDR3: CASSLGDPGLAGGEQYF. In DNA form, the CDR3 reads TGTGCCAGCAGCTTAGGGGATCCGGGACTAGCGGGAGGCGAGCAGTACTTC.

In nucleotides, the CDR3 is TGTGCCAGCAGTGACACAGGGAGAGCCACTGAAGCTTTCTTT. It yields the protein CASSDTGRATEAFF. The chain joins TRBV9 to TRBJ1-1, with D possibly being TRBD1 (6 bases). Per the germline V gene, CDR1 is SGDLS and CDR2 is YYNGEE. The ends were cut back, 5 bases at V and 4 bases at J, with 15 bases in the middle. The length of the CDR3 is 14 residues.

This clone appeared a few times. V is TRBV14 and J is TRBJ1-6; 8 bases are a match to TRBD1. The CDR3 has 15 amino acids. The germline V gene has CDR1 SGHDN and CDR2 FVKESK. The trim removed 2 bases at V and 8 bases at J, leaving 5 bases unmatched. The CDR3 nucleotides are TGTGCCAGCAGCCAATCCAGGGGGCTGTATTCACCCCTCCACTTT. This encodes CASSQSRGLYSPLHF.